Listed below are T cell receptor beta chains from one sample, sequenced in a study of blood T cells in healthy people across ages. TCRdb ran MiXCR on the 5' RACE reads and lists one entry per CDR3 protein. The repertoire holds about 930,000 distinct CDR3 sequences, with almost 30% as singletons. These sequences were also reported in another study, on T cells of mothers and their children.

Specimen: blood. The receptors come from a woman aged 40 to 50 in good health. Both conserved end residues are part of each CDR3. Fields, in order: V gene, clone size, J gene, CDR3 protein. A row's size may be missing; if present it is once, few, many or a size class.

v_call: TRBV19
clone_size: many
j_call: TRBJ2-7
cdr3_aa: CASSIEAGNRNEQYF

v_call: TRBV10-3
clone_size: few
j_call: TRBJ2-7
cdr3_aa: CAISDDGQRLYEQYF

v_call: TRBV9
clone_size: few
j_call: TRBJ1-5
cdr3_aa: CASSVGGQKHQPQHF

v_call: TRBV4-1
clone_size: many
j_call: TRBJ1-1
cdr3_aa: CASSQDVGEAFF

v_call: TRBV11-2
clone_size: -
j_call: TRBJ2-5
cdr3_aa: CASSLRAGGAGETQYF

v_call: TRBV30
clone_size: -
j_call: TRBJ1-6
cdr3_aa: CAWLRTDFGSPLHF

v_call: TRBV6-2/TRBV6-3
clone_size: many
j_call: TRBJ2-1
cdr3_aa: CASSYFVDEQFF

v_call: TRBV20-1
clone_size: many
j_call: TRBJ2-6
cdr3_aa: CSASGGGVSGANVLTF

v_call: TRBV20-1
clone_size: many
j_call: TRBJ2-7
cdr3_aa: CSATTGWTYEQYF

v_call: TRBV27
clone_size: many
j_call: TRBJ2-7
cdr3_aa: CASSLSAGGYEQYF

v_call: TRBV27
clone_size: -
j_call: TRBJ2-3
cdr3_aa: CATQGQGGPGLAQYF

v_call: TRBV4-2
clone_size: few
j_call: TRBJ1-1
cdr3_aa: CASSHEQGAAFF

v_call: TRBV7-7
clone_size: -
j_call: TRBJ2-5
cdr3_aa: CASSRTSSGGYNEQYF

v_call: TRBV7-3
clone_size: many
j_call: TRBJ2-1
cdr3_aa: CASSPFSGIASSHNEQFF

v_call: TRBV28
clone_size: many
j_call: TRBJ2-7
cdr3_aa: CASQGTAYEQYF

v_call: TRBV7-9
clone_size: -
j_call: TRBJ2-1
cdr3_aa: CASSLISNEQFF

v_call: TRBV7-6
clone_size: -
j_call: TRBJ2-1
cdr3_aa: CASSIERQGPYNEQFF

v_call: TRBV20-1
clone_size: many
j_call: TRBJ2-3
cdr3_aa: CSARPTGPDTQYF

v_call: TRBV7-2
clone_size: -
j_call: TRBJ1-2
cdr3_aa: CASSLEVSKYGYTF

v_call: TRBV7-8
clone_size: few
j_call: TRBJ2-2
cdr3_aa: CASSLQGKHTGELFF

v_call: TRBV28
clone_size: -
j_call: TRBJ2-7
cdr3_aa: CASHGDSYEQYF

v_call: TRBV28
clone_size: -
j_call: TRBJ1-5
cdr3_aa: CASSTVSSNQPQHF

v_call: TRBV20-1
clone_size: -
j_call: TRBJ1-2
cdr3_aa: CSASRTGSYTF

v_call: TRBV15
clone_size: -
j_call: TRBJ2-1
cdr3_aa: CATSRDEAPKQFF

v_call: TRBV28
clone_size: -
j_call: TRBJ1-4
cdr3_aa: CASSMPGQLEKLFF

v_call: TRBV20-1
clone_size: many
j_call: TRBJ1-1
cdr3_aa: CSARAGDTEAFF

v_call: TRBV20-1
clone_size: -
j_call: TRBJ2-1
cdr3_aa: CSARSLVGGDGKQFF

v_call: TRBV14
clone_size: few
j_call: TRBJ2-2
cdr3_aa: CASSQRVTTGELFF

v_call: TRBV6-2/TRBV6-3
clone_size: -
j_call: TRBJ1-5
cdr3_aa: CASSKGGSQHF